This passage covers 21 T cell receptor beta chains from one sample sequenced in a study of shared clonotypes between healthy human individuals. Measured with immunoSEQ multiplex PCR; TCRdb has only the in-frame clones, and not every one. The sample consists of 950,000 to 1,100,000 clones, about three quarters of them appearing once. Sequencing was done on a sample of memory CD4+ T cells sorted from blood. Specified subset: CD45RA-negative fraction. Source of these receptors: a man aged 18 to 30 in good health.

The chain couples TRBV5-1 to TRBJ2-3; 12 bases agree with TRBD2. Per the germline V gene, CDR1 is SGHRS and CDR2 is YFSETQ. CDR3 length: 16 amino acids. The ends lost 3 bases at V and 2 bases at J; junction bases unmatched: 4. CDR3 sequence: CASSSSSGRATDTQYF. For the CDR3, the DNA is TGCGCCAGCAGCTCCTCTAGCGGGAGGGCCACAGATACGCAGTATTTT.

This chain uses TRBV4-3 with TRBJ2-6; 8 nucleotides line up with TRBD2. The CDR3 has 21 residues. Germline V gives CDR1 LGHNA, CDR2 YSLEER. The ends lost 0 bases at V and 0 bases at J; junction bases unmatched: 13. For the CDR3, the DNA is TGCGCCAGCAGCCAAGATCCTAGCGGGCCCAACCCTTTCTCTGGGGCCAACGTCCTGACTTTC. It encodes CASSQDPSGPNPFSGANVLTF.

CDR3 bases: TGTGCCAGCAGTTCCCCTGGGACAGGGGTTGCTTTCTTT. It encodes CASSSPGTGVAFF. This chain links TRBV6-5 with TRBJ1-1; 10 nucleotides agree with TRBD1. The CDR3 runs to 13 residues. Germline V lookup: CDR1 MNHEY, CDR2 SVGAGI. The V gene end was trimmed by 4 bases and the J gene end by 11 bases; junction bases not matched to a gene: 7.

The CDR3 spells CAITAGDPDEQFF. In DNA form, the CDR3 reads TGTGCCATTACGGCGGGGGATCCGGATGAGCAGTTCTTC. The V call is TRBV10-3, the J call TRBJ2-1; 7 positions agree with TRBD2. The V and J ends lost 9 bases and 8 bases, in that order; junction bases with no gene match: 10. The germline V gene has CDR1 ENHRY and CDR2 SYGVKD. The CDR3 has 13 residues.

The gene calls are TRBV15 and TRBJ2-4; D possibly matches TRBD1 or TRBD2 (6 bases each). Germline V gene sequence: CDR1 LNHNV, CDR2 YYDKDF (reference sequence). CDR3 length equals 16 residues. The ends were cut back, 0 bases at V and 6 bases at J, with 15 bases in the middle. The CDR3 DNA reads as TGTGCCACCAGCAGAGAAGGCGGGATGGGGGCAAACATTCAGTACTTC. Protein sequence: CATSREGGMGANIQYF.

This clone occurred many times. V and J are TRBV6-5 and TRBJ2-7; D may be TRBD1 (5 bases). The germline V and J ends were trimmed by 8 bases and 7 bases, with 18 bases remaining between them. The CDR3 is 13 residues long. Germline values: CDR1 MNHEY, CDR2 SVGAGI. The CDR3 coding sequence is TGTGCCAGCGCAAACCCAGGGTCGTGGGAGCAGTACTTC. Its translation is CASANPGSWEQYF.

V usage is TRBV5-1 and J usage is TRBJ2-1; D is possibly TRBD1 (6 bases). There are 16 residues in the CDR3. Germline V CDR1 and CDR2: SGHRS, YFSETQ. V lost 3 bases and J lost 3, with 16 bases in between. For the CDR3, the DNA is TGCGCCAGCAGCTCCGGGACAATGGGGATCTACAATGAGCAGTTCTTC. Protein product: CASSSGTMGIYNEQFF.

As DNA, the CDR3 is TGTGCCAGCAGCTTAGGAGGGTCGTTCACCTACGAGCAGTACTTC. This codes for CASSLGGSFTYEQYF. This sequence joins TRBV7-2 and TRBJ2-7; D is possibly TRBD2 (5 bases). The length of the CDR3 is 15 residues. The germline V gene encodes CDR1 SGHTA and CDR2 FQGNSA. Trimming removed 1 base from V and 2 bases from J, with 12 bases in between.

This chain links TRBV11-2 with TRBJ1-1; D may be TRBD1 (5 bases). This CDR3 is 15 amino acids long. The germline V gene has CDR1 SGHAT and CDR2 FQNNGV. Trimming left V 2 bases short and J 0 bases short, with 10 bases between. CDR3 protein: CASSLHSTVNTEAFF. The CDR3 bases are TGTGCCAGCAGCTTACACTCGACAGTGAACACTGAAGCTTTCTTT.

This clone was detected a few times. The chain has TRBV4-2 and TRBJ1-1, with D hard to call. With 0 bases removed from V and 10 bases from J, the gap between germline ends came to 15 bases. This CDR3 is 14 amino acids long. CDR1 is LGHNA, CDR2 YNFKEQ, per germline. In DNA, the CDR3 is TGTGCCAGCAGCCAAGATCTTGTCGGGTTCGGAGCTTTCTTT. It encodes CASSQDLVGFGAFF.

The rearrangement uses TRBV5-4 and TRBJ1-1; D is uncertain. This CDR3 is built from 16 residues. V lost 1 base, J lost 0 bases, and 13 bases lay in between. From germline, CDR1 is SGHNT and CDR2 YYREEE (reference sequence). CDR3 amino acids: CASSLPRSNMNTEAFF. The CDR3 nucleotides read TGTGCCAGCAGCTTGCCGAGGTCTAACATGAACACTGAAGCTTTCTTT.

This clone has a handful of counts. V usage is TRBV4-3 and J usage is TRBJ1-5, with D tentatively TRBD1 (5 bases). The CDR3 runs 14 residues. The germline CDR1 and CDR2 sequences are LGHNA and YSLEER. V lost 4 bases and J lost 5, with 12 bases in between. DNA for the CDR3: TGCGCCAGCAGCCCTGAGGTGGGGGATCAGCCCCAGCATTTT. Translating gives CASSPEVGDQPQHF.

The chain has TRBV10-3 and TRBJ1-4; perhaps TRBD1 as D (5 bases). Trimming shortened V by 6 bases and J by 0 bases, and 8 bases separated the two germline ends. The CDR3 consists of 14 residues. The germline V gene has CDR1 ENHRY and CDR2 SYGVKD. The DNA of the CDR3 is TGTGCCATCAGCCCAGGGCCAACTAATGAAAAACTGTTTTTT. This translates into CAISPGPTNEKLFF.

The chain links TRBV27 to TRBJ2-7; no definite D call. The V gene lost 6 bases and the J gene lost 4 bases, with 10 bases spanning the gap. Germline CDR1 reads MNHEY; CDR2 reads SMNVEV (reference sequence). The CDR3 contains 12 residues. CDR3 bases: TGTGCCAGCAGCCGAACGGGTTACGAGCAGTACTTC. Its protein is CASSRTGYEQYF.

V usage is TRBV21-1 and J usage is TRBJ1-5; the DNA was not compared with TRBD1, the D call given in the table. TRBV21-1 is labeled a pseudogene. This CDR3 region has 19 residues. CDR3 in DNA: TGTGCCAGCAGCAAAATGAGGGACAGGGGGCGGCCTAGCAATCAGCCCCAGCATTTT. It codes for CASSKMRDRGRPSNQPQHF.

The chain joins TRBV28 to TRBJ1-1; D may be TRBD1 (6 bases). The V end lost 5 bases, the J end lost 6 bases, and 13 bases lay between the germline ends. CDR3 length equals 13 residues. Germline V gene data show CDR1 as MDHEN and CDR2 as SYDVKM. CDR3 sequence reads: CASSAGGRAEAFF. Here the CDR3 DNA reads TGTGCCAGCAGTGCTGGGGGGCGGGCTGAAGCTTTCTTT. The complete variable domain, with remaining parts taken from reference TRBV28 and TRBJ1-1, reads DVKVTQSSRYLVKRTGEKVFLECVQDMDHENMFWYRQDPGLGLRLIYFSYDVKMKEKGDIPEGYSVSREKKERFSLILESASTNQTSMYLCASSAGGRAEAFFGQGTRLTVV.

The chain uses TRBV7-2 and TRBJ2-7; D unclear. The germline V gene has CDR1 SGHTA and CDR2 FQGNSA. The CDR3 loop spans 14 amino acids. V was clipped by 5 bases and J by 3 bases, with 14 bases between them. CDR3 sequence: CASSLIGLGYEQYF. CDR3 bases: TGTGCCAGCAGCCTCATCGGGCTAGGCTACGAGCAGTACTTC.

The V gene is TRBV10-3, the J gene TRBJ1-1; tentatively, D is TRBD1 (5 bases). The CDR3 totals 13 residues. The V end was cut by 5 bases, the J end by 1 base, with 8 bases between. Germline-derived CDR1 and CDR2 are ENHRY and SYGVKD. CDR3 in DNA: TGTGCCATCAGTTGGGACGGGAACACTGAAGCTTTCTTT. As protein: CAISWDGNTEAFF.

The rearrangement uses TRBV5-6 and TRBJ2-7; 9 bases are shared with TRBD1. Losses at the gene ends were 4 bases for V and 0 bases for J; bases not matched to a gene: 2. The CDR3 sequence is 14 residues long. CDR1 SGHDT and CDR2 YYEEEE come from the germline V gene. The CDR3 loop is CASSADRGSYEQYF. The CDR3 DNA reads as TGTGCCAGCAGCGCGGACAGGGGCTCCTACGAGCAGTACTTC.

The chain joins TRBV10-3 to TRBJ2-6; 9 bases are shared with TRBD1. Losses at the gene ends were 0 bases for V and 1 base for J; bases not matched to a gene: 1. The germline V gene has CDR1 ENHRY and CDR2 SYGVKD. CDR3 length: 17 residues. CDR3 protein: CAISESTGGSGANVLTF. CDR3 nucleotide sequence: TGTGCCATCAGTGAGTCGACAGGGGGGTCTGGGGCCAACGTCCTGACTTTC.

Details on this clone: The sample contains more than one DNA sequence encoding this CDR3. The chain joins TRBV5-1 to TRBJ1-4, with D perhaps TRBD1 (5 bases). This CDR3 region has 14 residues. CDR1 and CDR2 (germline): SGHRS, YFSETQ. V shed 3 bases and J shed 7 bases, with 13 bases lying between them. The CDR3: CASSSGQGGEKLFF. DNA for the CDR3: TGCGCCAGCAGCTCGGGGCAGGGAGGTGAAAAACTGTTTTTT.